The 2 T cell receptor beta chains given below trace back to one sample, sequenced in a study of post-analysis software for immune sequencing data. TCR beta cDNA libraries included unique molecular identifiers. TCRdb ran MiXCR on the PCR reads and lists one entry per CDR3 protein. The top ten clones hold 4.5% to 7.5% of a sample with about 570,000 distinct CDR3 sequences, approximately 34% of them seen once. Broader study findings: Higher frequency in patients than in controls was seen for about five TRBV segments, with TRBV5-6, TRBV5-1 and TRBV20-1 among them.

Their cognate antigens are unknown. Material for sequencing was blood. The receptors were sampled from a girl aged 2-17 years with multiple sclerosis.

As concerns this clonotype: At one boundary the junction diverges from the germline segment, which might be a read error. The chain uses TRBV20-1 and TRBJ2-7, with D possibly being TRBD1 or TRBD2 (5 bases each). The J call may be incorrect, as the DNA end agrees better with TRBJ2-5. Germline lookup yields CDR1 DFQATT and CDR2 SNEGSKA (reference sequence). The CDR3 covers 12 residues. CDR3 sequence: CGARLWGETQYF. CDR3 coding DNA: TGCGGTGCCCGTCTCTGGGGGGAGACCCAGTACTTC.

V is TRBV10-3 and J is TRBJ2-7; D not resolved. Trimming removed 10 bases at V and 4 bases at J, with 11 bases between. CDR3 length equals 11 residues. Germline V gene data show CDR1 as ENHRY and CDR2 as SYGVKD. The CDR3, as DNA: TGTGCCACCCGAGACACGTACGAGCAGTACTTC. It is translated as CATRDTYEQYF.